This T cell receptor beta chain was captured in a study of response to subunit inactivated influenza vaccine. TCRdb reprocessed the RT-PCR reads via MiXCR and lists one record per CDR3 protein. The sample has about 570,000 distinct CDR3 sequences, approximately 10% seen once. From germline, CDR1 is DFQATT and CDR2 SNEGSKA (reference sequence). The CDR3 length is 14 residues. V lost 3 bases to trimming and J lost 4 bases, with 15 bases between them. This clonotype was recorded a few times. Separately, the same data were catalogued under a study of T cells expressing NK-cell markers. As that report states: The authors generated TCR beta cDNA through 5'RACE template switching with UMIs.

Sequenced here: PBMCs from blood, sampled on the day of vaccination. The TCR was taken from a man in his forties or fifties who received an inactivated influenza vaccine. The V call is TRBV20-1, the J call TRBJ1-1; D gene ambiguous. CDR3 loop: CSASLATRVTEAFF. Here the CDR3 DNA reads TGCAGTGCTAGCCTCGCTACTCGGGTCACTGAAGCTTTCTTT.